Shown below are 16 T cell receptor beta chains from a single sample sequenced in a study of persistence of HIV-infected CD4 T cells. Stimulation used 10 ug/mL lysate from CMV-infected fibroblasts. Memory cells lacking CD40L and CD69 with high CD45RO were sorted. These TCRs are of unknown antigen specificity. This was the immunoSEQ version 4 assay in survey mode. Only in-frame clones appear in the TCRdb table, and some are missing; sequencing was by immunoSEQ multiplex PCR. Among over 25,000 clones listed, approximately 85% were seen once. This specimen consisted of CD4+ T cells sorted from PBMCs after roughly 18-hour stimulation, obtained from a patient who received antiretroviral therapy. The receptors derive from an adult man with HIV who was CMV-seropositive.

This chain joins TRBV7-9 and TRBJ1-1; D not resolved. CDR3 length: 14 residues. In germline, CDR1 is SEHNR, CDR2 FQNEAQ (reference sequence). Trimming removed 5 bases at V and 2 bases at J, with 12 bases between. CDR3 amino acids: CASSLLMGNTEAFF. As DNA, the CDR3 is TGTGCCAGCAGCCTCTTGATGGGCAACACTGAAGCTTTCTTT.

The gene calls are TRBV7-9 and TRBJ1-2; D gene unclear. The V end lost 1 base, the J end lost 8 bases, and 14 bases lay between the germline ends. The CDR3 has 14 amino acids. Per the germline V gene, CDR1 is SEHNR and CDR2 is FQNEAQ (reference sequence). The CDR3 sequence: CASSLDGVLEGYTF. The CDR3 region has the DNA TGTGCCAGCAGCTTAGATGGAGTGTTGGAGGGCTACACCTTC.

This chain uses TRBV4-3 with TRBJ1-1; D gene unclear. Germline V gene data show CDR1 as LGHNA and CDR2 as YSLEER. The germline V and J ends were trimmed by 2 bases and 10 bases, with 11 bases remaining between them. CDR3 length equals 12 residues. The CDR3 protein is CASSQSKGRAFF. The CDR3 DNA reads TGCGCCAGCAGCCAATCCAAGGGAAGAGCTTTCTTT.

The V gene is TRBV19, the J gene TRBJ1-3; 7 positions agree with TRBD1. Trimming took 9 bases from V and 0 from J; bases not matched to a gene: 14. The CDR3 is 17 residues long. Germline V CDR1 and CDR2: LNHDA, SQIVND (reference sequence). The CDR3 here is CASQDRVRLSSGNTIYF. The CDR3 DNA sequence: TGTGCCAGCCAAGACAGGGTCCGCCTCAGCTCTGGAAACACCATATATTTT.

The chain is built from TRBV6-2 or TRBV6-3 and TRBJ2-1; the D gene is possibly TRBD1 (5 bases). Germline V gives CDR1 MNHEY, CDR2 SVGEGT. V lost 4 bases and J lost 7, with 14 bases in between. The CDR3 runs 14 residues. This CDR3 reads CASSSRSGLNEQFF. CDR3 DNA sequence: TGTGCCAGCAGTTCCAGATCAGGGCTGAATGAGCAGTTCTTC.

V is TRBV3-1 (or the pseudogene TRBV3-2) and J is TRBJ1-6; possibly TRBD1 for D (5 bases). The germline V and J ends were trimmed by 2 bases and 7 bases, with 12 bases remaining between them. Germline V gene sequence: CDR1 LGHDT, CDR2 YNNKEL (reference sequence). The CDR3 totals 15 residues. CDR3 amino acids: CASSQRGVANSPLHF. The CDR3 DNA follows: TGTGCCAGCAGCCAACGGGGGGTGGCCAATTCACCCCTCCACTTT.

V gene TRBV27 combines with J gene TRBJ2-1; the D gene could be TRBD1 or TRBD2 (7 bases each). The CDR3 runs to 19 residues. CDR1 and CDR2 (germline): MNHEY, SMNVEV (reference sequence). Trimming removed 0 bases at V and 1 base at J, with 19 bases between. The CDR3 DNA sequence: TGTGCCAGCAGTTTATCGGGGAGGGGGCGAACCTATTCCTACAATGAGCAGTTCTTC. This translates into CASSLSGRGRTYSYNEQFF.

This clone was picked up a small number of times. The chain uses TRBV18 and TRBJ1-2; 11 bases are shared with TRBD1. The CDR3 has 19 amino acids. Germline V lookup: CDR1 KGHSH, CDR2 LQKENI. V lost 3 bases and J lost 6; bases outside the gene matches: 18. CDR3 nucleotide sequence: TGTGCCAGCTCACCTAGGTTGGACAGGGGGCTCCCTCTAGTCGATGGCTACACCTTC. It codes for CASSPRLDRGLPLVDGYTF. Full variable domain (missing parts from reference TRBV18 and TRBJ1-2): NAGVMQNPRHLVRRRGQEARLRCSPMKGHSHVYWYRQLPEEGLKFMVYLQKENIIDESGMPKERFSAEFPKEGPSILRIQQVVRGDSAAYFCASSPRLDRGLPLVDGYTFGSGTRLTVV.

This clone was picked up one time. The genes are TRBV19 and TRBJ2-1; the match to TRBD1 covers 7 bases. V lost 11 bases and J lost 0; bases outside the gene matches: 7. The CDR3 is 14 amino acids. Germline-derived CDR1 and CDR2 are LNHDA and SQIVND (reference sequence). The CDR3 coding sequence is TGTGCCTCCACCGGGACAGTCTCCTACAATGAGCAGTTCTTC. As protein: CASTGTVSYNEQFF.

This clone was observed once. This rearrangement joins TRBV6-2 or TRBV6-3 to TRBJ1-6; 8 bases map to TRBD1. Losses at the gene ends were 1 base for V and 7 bases for J; bases not matched to a gene: 6. From germline, CDR1 is MNHEY and CDR2 SVGEGT. The CDR3 is 16 residues long. The CDR3 protein is CASSYYGQGRNSPLHF. CDR3 coding DNA: TGTGCCAGCAGTTACTATGGACAGGGAAGGAATTCACCCCTCCACTTT.

The genes are TRBV4-2 and TRBJ2-7; D not resolved. The CDR3 is made up of 13 amino acids. V lost 0 bases and J lost 7, with 10 bases in between. Germline lookup yields CDR1 LGHNA and CDR2 YNFKEQ. This chain's CDR3 is CASSQDMRREQYF. In DNA form, the CDR3 reads TGTGCCAGCAGCCAAGATATGCGTAGAGAGCAGTACTTC.

This clone was counted a single time. V and J are TRBV18 and TRBJ2-7; the D is unclear. Trimming cost V 2 bases and J 6 bases, with 11 bases left between them. CDR1 and CDR2 from the germline V gene are KGHSH and LQKENI. This CDR3 comprises 13 residues. In DNA, the CDR3 is TGTGCCAGCTCACCATCCTATTTGCGCGAGCAGTACTTC. This encodes CASSPSYLREQYF.

This chain joins TRBV19 and TRBJ2-2; D might be TRBD1 (6 bases). The germline V gene encodes CDR1 LNHDA and CDR2 SQIVND (reference sequence). This CDR3 comprises 16 residues. The ends were cut back, 4 bases at V and 5 bases at J, with 17 bases in the middle. In DNA, the CDR3 is TGTGCCAGTAGTACTCGGAAAACAGGGTTTACCGGGGAGCTGTTTTTT. Translation: CASSTRKTGFTGELFF.

This sequence joins TRBV5-4 and TRBJ1-1; no clear D. With 4 bases removed from V and 6 bases from J, the gap between germline ends came to 19 bases. The CDR3 length is 15 residues. CDR1 is SGHNT and CDR2 is YYREEE in the germline V gene (reference sequence). The CDR3 DNA reads as TGTGCCAGCAGCAGACGGGAGCCCAGATCCGCTGAAGCTTTCTTT. This sequence encodes CASSRREPRSAEAFF.

This chain connects TRBV5-1 to TRBJ1-2, with D possibly TRBD1 on 5 matching bases. V gave up 4 bases and J gave up 4 bases, with 17 bases separating them. The CDR3 extends over 15 amino acids. CDR1 SGHRS and CDR2 YFSETQ come from the germline V gene. The CDR3, as DNA: TGCGCCAGCAGCCCCGGGACGGCTGTAACCTATGGCTACACCTTC. This sequence encodes CASSPGTAVTYGYTF.

V gene TRBV7-6 combines with J gene TRBJ2-3, with TRBD1 matching 7 bases. The CDR3 contains 15 residues. Germline V gives CDR1 SGHVS, CDR2 FNYEAQ. Losses at the gene ends were 3 bases for V and 2 bases for J; bases not matched to a gene: 5. CDR3 DNA: TGTGCCAGCAGCTTGAGACAGGGCCCCACAGATACGCAGTATTTT. Its translation: CASSLRQGPTDTQYF.